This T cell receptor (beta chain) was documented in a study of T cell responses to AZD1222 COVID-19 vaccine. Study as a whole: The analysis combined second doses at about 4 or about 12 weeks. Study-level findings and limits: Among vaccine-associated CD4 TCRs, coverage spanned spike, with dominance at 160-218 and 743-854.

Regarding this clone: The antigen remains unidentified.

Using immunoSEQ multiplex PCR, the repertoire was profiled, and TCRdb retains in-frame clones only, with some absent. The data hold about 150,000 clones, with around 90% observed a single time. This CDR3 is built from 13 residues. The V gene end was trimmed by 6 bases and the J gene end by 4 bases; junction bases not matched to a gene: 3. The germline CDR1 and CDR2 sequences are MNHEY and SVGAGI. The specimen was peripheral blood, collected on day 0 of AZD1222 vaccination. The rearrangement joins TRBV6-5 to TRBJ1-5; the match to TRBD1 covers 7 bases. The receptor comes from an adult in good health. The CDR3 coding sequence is TGTGCCAGCAGGACAGGGAAGAATCAGCCCCAGCATTTT. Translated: CASRTGKNQPQHF.